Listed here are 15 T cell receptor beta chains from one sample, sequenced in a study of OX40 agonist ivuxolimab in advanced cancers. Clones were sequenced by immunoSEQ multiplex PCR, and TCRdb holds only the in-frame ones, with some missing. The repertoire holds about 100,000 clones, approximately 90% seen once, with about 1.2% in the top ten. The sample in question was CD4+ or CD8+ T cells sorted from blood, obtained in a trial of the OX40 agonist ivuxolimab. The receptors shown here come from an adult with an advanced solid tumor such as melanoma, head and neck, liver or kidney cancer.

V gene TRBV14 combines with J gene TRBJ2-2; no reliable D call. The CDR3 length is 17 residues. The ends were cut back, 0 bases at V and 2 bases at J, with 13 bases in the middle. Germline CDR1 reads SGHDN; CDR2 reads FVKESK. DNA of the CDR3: TGTGCCAGCAGCCAAGAACACGGGCGAGCAAACACCGGGGAGCTGTTTTTT. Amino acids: CASSQEHGRANTGELFF. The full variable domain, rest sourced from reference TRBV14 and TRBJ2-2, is EAGVTQFPSHSVIEKGQTVTLRCDPISGHDNLYWYRRVMGKEIKFLLHFVKESKQDESGMPNNRFLAERTGGTYSTLKVQPAELEDSGVYFCASSQEHGRANTGELFFGEGSRLTVL.

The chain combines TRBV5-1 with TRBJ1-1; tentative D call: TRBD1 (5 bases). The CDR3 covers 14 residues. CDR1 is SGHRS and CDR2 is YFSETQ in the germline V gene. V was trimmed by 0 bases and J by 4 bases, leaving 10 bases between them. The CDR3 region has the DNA TGCGCCAGCAGCTTGGAGGGGATGAGCACTGAAGCTTTCTTT. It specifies CASSLEGMSTEAFF.

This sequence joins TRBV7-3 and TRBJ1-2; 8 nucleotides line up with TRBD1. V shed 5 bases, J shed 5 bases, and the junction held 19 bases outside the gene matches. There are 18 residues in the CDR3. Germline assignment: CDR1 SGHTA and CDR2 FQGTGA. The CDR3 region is CASSPAGGGQGVGYGYTF. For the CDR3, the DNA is TGTGCCAGCAGCCCCGCTGGGGGAGGACAGGGAGTAGGGTATGGCTACACCTTC.

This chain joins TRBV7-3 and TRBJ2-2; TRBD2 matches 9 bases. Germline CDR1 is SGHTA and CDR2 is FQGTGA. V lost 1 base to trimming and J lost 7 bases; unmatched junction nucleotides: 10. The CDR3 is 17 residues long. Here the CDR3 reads CASSLRPASGMVGELFF. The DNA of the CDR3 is TGTGCCAGCAGCTTAAGACCGGCTAGCGGGATGGTCGGGGAGCTGTTTTTT.

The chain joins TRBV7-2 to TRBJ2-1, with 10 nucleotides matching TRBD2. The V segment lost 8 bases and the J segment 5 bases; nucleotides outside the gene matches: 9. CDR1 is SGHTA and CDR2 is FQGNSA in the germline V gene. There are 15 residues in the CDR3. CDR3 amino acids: CASLERGGKNNEQFF. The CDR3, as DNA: TGTGCCAGCCTCGAGCGGGGGGGAAAGAACAATGAGCAGTTCTTC.

The CDR3 loop is CATRDKWNYGYTF. As DNA, the CDR3 is TGTGCCACCAGGGACAAATGGAACTATGGCTACACCTTC. The rearrangement joins TRBV2 to TRBJ1-2; TRBD1 is a possible D gene (6 bases). The CDR3 contains 13 residues. Trimming took 10 bases from V and 2 from J, leaving 14 bases between them. Germline V gene data show CDR1 as SNHLY and CDR2 as FYNNEI.

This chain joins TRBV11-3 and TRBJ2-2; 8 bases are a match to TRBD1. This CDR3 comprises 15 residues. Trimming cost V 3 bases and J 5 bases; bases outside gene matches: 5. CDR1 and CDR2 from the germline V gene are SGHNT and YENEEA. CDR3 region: CASSFQGAVTGELFF. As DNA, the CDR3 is TGTGCCAGCAGCTTCCAGGGGGCGGTGACCGGGGAGCTGTTTTTT.

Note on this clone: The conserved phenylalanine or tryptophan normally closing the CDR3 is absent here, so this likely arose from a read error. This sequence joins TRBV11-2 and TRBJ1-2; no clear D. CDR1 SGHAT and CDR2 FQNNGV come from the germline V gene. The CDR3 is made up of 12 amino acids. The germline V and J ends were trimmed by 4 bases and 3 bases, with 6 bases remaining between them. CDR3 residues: CASSSEDYGYTL. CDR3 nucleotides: TGTGCCAGCAGCTCCGAGGACTATGGCTACACCCTC.

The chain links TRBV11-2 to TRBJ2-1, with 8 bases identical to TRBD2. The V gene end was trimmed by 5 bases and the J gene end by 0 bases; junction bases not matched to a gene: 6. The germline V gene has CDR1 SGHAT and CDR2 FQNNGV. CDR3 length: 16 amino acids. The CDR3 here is CASSPIAGSSYNEQFF. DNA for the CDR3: TGTGCCAGCAGCCCGATAGCGGGGAGCTCCTACAATGAGCAGTTCTTC.

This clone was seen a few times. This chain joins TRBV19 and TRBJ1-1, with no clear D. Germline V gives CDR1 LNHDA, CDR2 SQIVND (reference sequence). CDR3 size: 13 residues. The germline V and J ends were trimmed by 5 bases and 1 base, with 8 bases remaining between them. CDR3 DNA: TGTGCCAGTAGTCGGGTCGGGAACACTGAAGCTTTCTTT. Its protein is CASSRVGNTEAFF.

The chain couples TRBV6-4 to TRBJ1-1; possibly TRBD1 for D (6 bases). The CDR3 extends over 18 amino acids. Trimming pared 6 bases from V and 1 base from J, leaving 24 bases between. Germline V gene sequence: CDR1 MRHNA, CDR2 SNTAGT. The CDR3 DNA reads TGTGCCAGCAGCGTAGCGGCAGGGGAGCTAGCCACGAACACTGAAGCTTTCTTT. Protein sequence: CASSVAAGELATNTEAFF.

The CDR3: CASSSGTGEIMDGYTF. The CDR3 nucleotides read TGTGCCAGCAGTTCCGGGACAGGGGAAATTATGGATGGCTACACCTTC. The V gene is TRBV28, the J gene TRBJ1-2, with TRBD1 matching over 10 bases. Unmatched junction bases numbered 11, after V lost 4 bases and J lost 6 bases. CDR3 length: 16 residues. CDR1 and CDR2 (germline): MDHEN, SYDVKM.

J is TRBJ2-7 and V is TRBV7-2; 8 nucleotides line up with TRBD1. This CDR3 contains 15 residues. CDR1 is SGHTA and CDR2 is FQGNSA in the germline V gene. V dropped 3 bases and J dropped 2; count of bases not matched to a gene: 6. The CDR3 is CASSFDRGDAYEQYF. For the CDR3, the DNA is TGTGCCAGCAGCTTCGACAGGGGAGATGCCTACGAGCAGTACTTC.

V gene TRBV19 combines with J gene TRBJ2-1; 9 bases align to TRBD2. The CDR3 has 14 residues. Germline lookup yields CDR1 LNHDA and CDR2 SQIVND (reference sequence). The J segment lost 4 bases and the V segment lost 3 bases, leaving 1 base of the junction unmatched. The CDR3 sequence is CASSISGRYNEQFF. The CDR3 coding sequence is TGTGCCAGTAGTATCAGCGGGAGGTACAATGAGCAGTTCTTC.

The CDR3 nucleotides read TGTGCCAGCAGCGTTAGCGGGAGCTCCTACAATGAGCAGTTCTTC. This sequence encodes CASSVSGSSYNEQFF. V gene TRBV5-4 combines with J gene TRBJ2-1, with 9 bases that match TRBD2. Germline loops: CDR1 SGHNT, CDR2 YYREEE (reference sequence). CDR3 length: 15 residues. The ends lost 4 bases at V and 0 bases at J; junction bases unmatched: 2.